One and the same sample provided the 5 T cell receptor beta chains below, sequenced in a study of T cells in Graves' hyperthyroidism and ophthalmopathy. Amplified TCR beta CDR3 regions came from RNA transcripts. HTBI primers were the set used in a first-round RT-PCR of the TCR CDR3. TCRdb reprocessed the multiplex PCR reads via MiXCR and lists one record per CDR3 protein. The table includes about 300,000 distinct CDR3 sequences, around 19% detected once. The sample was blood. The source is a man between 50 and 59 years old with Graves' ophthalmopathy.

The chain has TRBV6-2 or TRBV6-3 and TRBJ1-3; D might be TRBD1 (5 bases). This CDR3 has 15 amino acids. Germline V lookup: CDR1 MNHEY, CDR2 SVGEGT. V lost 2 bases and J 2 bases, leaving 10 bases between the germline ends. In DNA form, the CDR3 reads TGTGCCAGCAGTTACAGGGGAGAGACTGGAAACACCATATATTTT. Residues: CASSYRGETGNTIYF.

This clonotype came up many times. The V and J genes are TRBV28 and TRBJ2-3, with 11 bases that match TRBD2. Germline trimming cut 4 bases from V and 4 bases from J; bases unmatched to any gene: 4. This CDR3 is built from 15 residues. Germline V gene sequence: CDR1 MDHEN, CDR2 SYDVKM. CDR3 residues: CASSSLAGESDTQYF. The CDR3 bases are TGTGCCAGCAGTTCACTAGCGGGAGAATCAGATACGCAGTATTTT.

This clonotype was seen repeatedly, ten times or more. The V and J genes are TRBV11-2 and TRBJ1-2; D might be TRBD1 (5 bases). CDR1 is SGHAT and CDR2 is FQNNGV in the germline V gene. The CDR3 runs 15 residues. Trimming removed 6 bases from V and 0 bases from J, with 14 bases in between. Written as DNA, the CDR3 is TGTGCCAGCAGTTGGGGCAGCGGATCTAACTATGGCTACACCTTC. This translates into CASSWGSGSNYGYTF.

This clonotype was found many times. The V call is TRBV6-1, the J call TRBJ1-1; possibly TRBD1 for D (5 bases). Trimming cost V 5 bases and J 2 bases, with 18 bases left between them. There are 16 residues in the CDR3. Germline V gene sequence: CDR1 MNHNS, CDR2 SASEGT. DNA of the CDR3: TGTGCCAGCAGTCCATACAAGACAGCGGTCAACACTGAAGCTTTCTTT. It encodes CASSPYKTAVNTEAFF.

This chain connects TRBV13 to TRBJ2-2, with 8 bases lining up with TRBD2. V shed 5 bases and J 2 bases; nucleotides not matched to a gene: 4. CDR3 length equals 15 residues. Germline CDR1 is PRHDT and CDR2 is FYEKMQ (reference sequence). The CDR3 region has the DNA TGTGCCAGCAGCGTGACTAGCGCCAACACCGGGGAGCTGTTTTTT. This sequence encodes CASSVTSANTGELFF.